Listed below are T cell receptor beta chains from one sample, sequenced in a study of tumor-infiltrating lymphocytes in primary liver carcinoma. TCRdb called the multiplex PCR reads again in MiXCR, with one record for every CDR3 protein. Of about 320,000 distinct CDR3 sequences in the sample, roughly two thirds were seen once. The sample comprised peripheral blood. Source of these receptors: a man aged 40-55 years with primary liver carcinoma and hepatitis B virus infection. Both conserved end residues are part of each CDR3. D genes are given only for firm matches. Size tells how often a clone was seen (once, few, many) or the class of an expanded clone, and some rows leave it out.

J gene: TRBJ2-1
clone size: NA
D gene: NA
V gene: TRBV30
CDR3 DNA: TGTGCCTGGGGGAAGCGAAACGGGGGAAATGAGCAGTTCTTC
CDR3 protein: CAWGKRNGGNEQFF

J gene: TRBJ2-2
clone size: NA
D gene: NA
V gene: TRBV11-3
CDR3 DNA: TGTGCCAGCAGCCTCGGGTACAACGGGGAGCTGCTTTTT
CDR3 protein: CASSLGYNGELLF

J gene: TRBJ1-5
clone size: few
D gene: TRBD1
V gene: TRBV6-2/TRBV6-3
CDR3 DNA: TGTGCCAGCAGACGGACAGGCGGGGGCAATCAGCCCCAGCATTTT
CDR3 protein: CASRRTGGGNQPQHF

J gene: TRBJ1-2
clone size: NA
D gene: TRBD1
V gene: TRBV5-1
CDR3 DNA: TGCGCCAGCAGCCCTATGACAGGGAGGGGCTATGGCTACACCTTC
CDR3 protein: CASSPMTGRGYGYTF

J gene: TRBJ1-2
clone size: few
D gene: NA
V gene: TRBV5-4
CDR3 DNA: TGTGCCAGCAGCCGTCTACAGGGTCACAATGGCTACACCTTC
CDR3 protein: CASSRLQGHNGYTF

J gene: TRBJ2-5
clone size: many
D gene: TRBD1
V gene: TRBV12-3/TRBV12-4
CDR3 DNA: TGTGCCAGCAGTTTGGGACAGGGGCCTGGGGAGACCCAGTACTTC
CDR3 protein: CASSLGQGPGETQYF

J gene: TRBJ2-7
clone size: NA
D gene: NA
V gene: TRBV5-1
CDR3 DNA: TGCGCCAGCGCCCGGACAACGGGCAAGGACTCCTACGAGCAGTACTTC
CDR3 protein: CASARTTGKDSYEQYF

J gene: TRBJ1-1
clone size: once
D gene: NA
V gene: TRBV11-1
CDR3 DNA: TGTGCCGGCAGCCATCAAGACCCTGAAGCTTTCTTT
CDR3 protein: CAGSHQDPEAFF

J gene: TRBJ1-2
clone size: NA
D gene: NA
V gene: TRBV14
CDR3 DNA: TGTGCCAGCAGCCAAGTTAACCCCCCGTGGGTAATTGGCTACACCTTC
CDR3 protein: CASSQVNPPWVIGYTF

J gene: TRBJ2-4
clone size: NA
D gene: TRBD1
V gene: TRBV7-8
CDR3 DNA: TGTGCCAGCAGCCCCACAGGGGAGAACATTCAGTACTTC
CDR3 protein: CASSPTGENIQYF

J gene: TRBJ2-5
clone size: NA
D gene: NA
V gene: TRBV10-3
CDR3 DNA: TGTGCCATCAGCCTATACAGGGACCAAGAGAGCCAGTACTTC
CDR3 protein: CAISLYRDQESQYF

J gene: TRBJ1-5
clone size: few
D gene: TRBD1
V gene: TRBV6-1
CDR3 DNA: TGTGCCAGCAGGGTTGACAGGGGGCCAAATCAGCCCCAGCATTTT
CDR3 protein: CASRVDRGPNQPQHF

J gene: TRBJ1-5
clone size: many
D gene: NA
V gene: TRBV4-1
CDR3 DNA: TGCGCCAGCAGCCAAGAGGGCCAGCCCCTCGGAAGCAATCAGCCCCAGCATTTT
CDR3 protein: CASSQEGQPLGSNQPQHF

J gene: TRBJ2-1
clone size: NA
D gene: NA
V gene: TRBV10-2
CDR3 DNA: TGCGCCAGCAGTCAGACAATGGGGAATGAGCAGTTCTTC
CDR3 protein: CASSQTMGNEQFF

J gene: TRBJ1-4
clone size: few
D gene: NA
V gene: TRBV11-2
CDR3 DNA: TGTGCCAGCAGCCAAGTCGGGTTTCAGGGGAATGAAAAACTGTTTTTT
CDR3 protein: CASSQVGFQGNEKLFF

J gene: TRBJ1-2
clone size: few
D gene: TRBD1
V gene: TRBV7-9
CDR3 DNA: TGTGCCAGCAGCTCGGGACAGGGGTCCCACTATGGCTACACCTTC
CDR3 protein: CASSSGQGSHYGYTF

J gene: TRBJ1-6
clone size: NA
D gene: NA
V gene: TRBV29-1
CDR3 DNA: TGCAGCGCCTACTTCTCTGGCGATTCACCCCCCCACTTT
CDR3 protein: CSAYFSGDSPPHF

J gene: TRBJ1-2
clone size: NA
D gene: NA
V gene: TRBV12-3/TRBV12-4
CDR3 DNA: TGTGCCAGCAGTCCAGGCGCAGCTAACTATGGCTACACCTTC
CDR3 protein: CASSPGAANYGYTF

J gene: TRBJ2-7
clone size: NA
D gene: TRBD2
V gene: TRBV5-1
CDR3 DNA: TGCGCCAGCAGCCCACTAGCGGGATCCGAAGAGCAGTACTTC
CDR3 protein: CASSPLAGSEEQYF

J gene: TRBJ2-5
clone size: NA
D gene: TRBD2
V gene: TRBV4-3
CDR3 DNA: TGCGCCAGCAGCCAAGATCCGCCCGGACTAGCGGTAGGGTTCCTAGAGACCCAGTACTTC
CDR3 protein: CASSQDPPGLAVGFLETQYF

J gene: TRBJ1-1
clone size: NA
D gene: NA
V gene: TRBV11-1
CDR3 DNA: TGTGCCAGCAGCTTTCCGAACAGTGAAGCTTTCTTT
CDR3 protein: CASSFPNSEAFF

J gene: TRBJ2-1
clone size: NA
D gene: TRBD2
V gene: TRBV11-2
CDR3 DNA: TGTGCCAGCAGCTTAGATCCGGGACTAGCGGGAGGTAGTATGGGTGAGCAGTTCTTC
CDR3 protein: CASSLDPGLAGGSMGEQFF

J gene: TRBJ2-1
clone size: NA
D gene: TRBD2
V gene: TRBV12-3/TRBV12-4
CDR3 DNA: TGTGCCAGCAGTTTCCCGGGACTAGCGGAAGGAATTGAGCAGTTCTTC
CDR3 protein: CASSFPGLAEGIEQFF

J gene: TRBJ1-1
clone size: NA
D gene: NA
V gene: TRBV4-2
CDR3 DNA: TGTGCCAGCAGCCACATCGGTCAGGATAACAATGAAGCTTTCTTT
CDR3 protein: CASSHIGQDNNEAFF

J gene: TRBJ2-3
clone size: NA
D gene: TRBD2
V gene: TRBV4-3
CDR3 DNA: TGCGTCAGCAGTCAAGATCGGGGGGGTGGCACAGATACGCAGTATTTT
CDR3 protein: CVSSQDRGGGTDTQYF

J gene: TRBJ2-3
clone size: NA
D gene: NA
V gene: TRBV6-1
CDR3 DNA: TGTGCCAGTAGTGGGGGCAATCAGCCCCAGTATTTT
CDR3 protein: CASSGGNQPQYF

J gene: TRBJ1-2
clone size: NA
D gene: NA
V gene: TRBV29-1
CDR3 DNA: TGCAGCGTTGTCGCGGACTATTGTTACACCTTC
CDR3 protein: CSVVADYCYTF

J gene: TRBJ2-7
clone size: many
D gene: TRBD1
V gene: TRBV6-1
CDR3 DNA: TGTGCCAGCAGTCTGACAGGGGAGTACGAGCAGTACTTC
CDR3 protein: CASSLTGEYEQYF

J gene: TRBJ1-3
clone size: many
D gene: NA
V gene: TRBV6-5
CDR3 DNA: TGTGCCAGCCGTCATAAGGTCTCGGGAGATGGAAACACCATATATTTT
CDR3 protein: CASRHKVSGDGNTIYF

J gene: TRBJ2-3
clone size: once
D gene: NA
V gene: TRBV11-2
CDR3 DNA: TGTGCCGGCAGCCCCGGGGCAGGGGCCAACATAGATACGCAGTATTTT
CDR3 protein: CAGSPGAGANIDTQYF

J gene: TRBJ1-3
clone size: once
D gene: NA
V gene: TRBV4-1
CDR3 DNA: TGCACCAGCGAAGAGGGAAACACCATATATTTT
CDR3 protein: CTSEEGNTIYF

J gene: TRBJ2-5
clone size: few
D gene: TRBD1
V gene: TRBV5-5
CDR3 DNA: TGTGCCAGCAGCTGGGGGACAGAAGAGACCCAGTACTTC
CDR3 protein: CASSWGTEETQYF

J gene: TRBJ1-4
clone size: few
D gene: NA
V gene: TRBV6-2/TRBV6-3
CDR3 DNA: TGTGCCAGCAGTTACCAGCAGCTTGAAAAACTGTTTTTT
CDR3 protein: CASSYQQLEKLFF

J gene: TRBJ2-7
clone size: NA
D gene: NA
V gene: TRBV30
CDR3 DNA: TGTGCCTGGAGTCGGGATAGGGCGATGTCCGAGCAGTACTTC
CDR3 protein: CAWSRDRAMSEQYF

J gene: TRBJ2-7
clone size: NA
D gene: NA
V gene: TRBV4-1
CDR3 DNA: TGCGCCAGCAGCCGAGCCCCCTTAAATTTCTGGCAGTACTTC
CDR3 protein: CASSRAPLNFWQYF

J gene: TRBJ2-5
clone size: once
D gene: NA
V gene: TRBV6-1
CDR3 DNA: TGTGCAGGAGCGTCCCAAGAGACCCAGCACTTC
CDR3 protein: CAGASQETQHF

J gene: TRBJ2-3
clone size: NA
D gene: NA
V gene: TRBV6-1
CDR3 DNA: TGTGCCAGCAGTGAAAGGGGAGATACGCGGTATTTT
CDR3 protein: CASSERGDTRYF

J gene: TRBJ2-7
clone size: NA
D gene: NA
V gene: TRBV12-3/TRBV12-4
CDR3 DNA: TGTGCCAGCACTTCAGCATCAGAGCCCTACGAGCAGTACTTC
CDR3 protein: CASTSASEPYEQYF

J gene: TRBJ2-7
clone size: few
D gene: NA
V gene: TRBV4-1
CDR3 DNA: TGCGCCAGCAGCTTCCAGGACTCCTGGGAGCAGTACTTC
CDR3 protein: CASSFQDSWEQYF

J gene: TRBJ2-1
clone size: many
D gene: TRBD2
V gene: TRBV6-5
CDR3 DNA: TGTGCCAGCAGACGACTAGCGGGAGGGAGAAATGAGCAGTTCTTC
CDR3 protein: CASRRLAGGRNEQFF

J gene: TRBJ2-4
clone size: few
D gene: TRBD2
V gene: TRBV6-1
CDR3 DNA: TGTGCCAGCAGTATGCTAGCGGGAGGGCCTGACATTCAGTACTTC
CDR3 protein: CASSMLAGGPDIQYF

J gene: TRBJ2-1
clone size: many
D gene: NA
V gene: TRBV5-4
CDR3 DNA: TGTGCCAGCAGCTTGGCGCTGCTCGAGGATGAGCAGTTCTTC
CDR3 protein: CASSLALLEDEQFF

J gene: TRBJ2-3
clone size: NA
D gene: NA
V gene: TRBV11-1
CDR3 DNA: TGTGCCGCCAGCTTAGCAGCCTCCGATACGCAGTATTTT
CDR3 protein: CAASLAASDTQYF

J gene: TRBJ2-2
clone size: NA
D gene: TRBD2
V gene: TRBV12-3/TRBV12-4
CDR3 DNA: TGTGCCAGCAGTTATACCGGGAGGCCCGGGGAGCTGTTTTTT
CDR3 protein: CASSYTGRPGELFF

J gene: TRBJ2-7
clone size: NA
D gene: NA
V gene: TRBV11-2
CDR3 DNA: TGTGCCAGCAGCTCAGGGTGGGGGCGAGCCACCTACGAGCGGTACTTC
CDR3 protein: CASSSGWGRATYERYF

J gene: TRBJ2-7
clone size: many
D gene: NA
V gene: TRBV11-1
CDR3 DNA: TGTGCCAGCAGCATAGCCCGGGGCTACGAGCAGTACTTC
CDR3 protein: CASSIARGYEQYF